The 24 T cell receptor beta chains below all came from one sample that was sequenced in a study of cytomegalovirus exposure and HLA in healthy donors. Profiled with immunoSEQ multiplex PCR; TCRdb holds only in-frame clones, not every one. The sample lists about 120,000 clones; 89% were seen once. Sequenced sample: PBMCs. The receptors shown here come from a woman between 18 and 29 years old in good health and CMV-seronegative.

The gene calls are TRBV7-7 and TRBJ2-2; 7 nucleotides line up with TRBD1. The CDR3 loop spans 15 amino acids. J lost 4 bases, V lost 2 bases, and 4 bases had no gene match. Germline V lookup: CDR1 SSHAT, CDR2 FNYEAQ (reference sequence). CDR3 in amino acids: CASSLTGESTGELFF. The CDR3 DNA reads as TGTGCCAGCAGCTTAACAGGGGAAAGCACCGGGGAGCTGTTTTTT.

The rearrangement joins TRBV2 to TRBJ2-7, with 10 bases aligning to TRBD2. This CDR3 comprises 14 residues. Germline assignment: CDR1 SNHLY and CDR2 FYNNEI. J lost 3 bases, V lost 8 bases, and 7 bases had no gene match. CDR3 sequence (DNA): TGTGCCAGCTCAGCGGGAGGGCGGAACTACGAGCAGTACTTC. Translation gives CASSAGGRNYEQYF.

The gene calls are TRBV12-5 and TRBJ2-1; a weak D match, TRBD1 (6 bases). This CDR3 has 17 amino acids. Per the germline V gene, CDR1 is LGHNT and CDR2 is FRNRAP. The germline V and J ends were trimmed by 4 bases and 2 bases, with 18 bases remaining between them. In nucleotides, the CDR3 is TGTGCTAGTGGTTCGTCCGGGACACCTAACCCCTACAATGAGCAGTTCTTC. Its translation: CASGSSGTPNPYNEQFF. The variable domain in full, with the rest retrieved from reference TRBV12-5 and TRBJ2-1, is DARVTQTPRHKVTEMGQEVTMRCQPILGHNTVFWYRQTMMQGLELLAYFRNRAPLDDSGMPKDRFSAEMPDATLATLKIQPSEPRDSAVYFCASGSSGTPNPYNEQFFGPGTRLTVL.

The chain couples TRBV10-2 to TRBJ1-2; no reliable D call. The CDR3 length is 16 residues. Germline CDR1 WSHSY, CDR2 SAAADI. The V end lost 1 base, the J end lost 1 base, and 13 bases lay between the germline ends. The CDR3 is CASSEFTGDGNYGYTF. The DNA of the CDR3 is TGCGCCAGCAGTGAGTTTACGGGTGACGGTAACTATGGCTACACCTTC.

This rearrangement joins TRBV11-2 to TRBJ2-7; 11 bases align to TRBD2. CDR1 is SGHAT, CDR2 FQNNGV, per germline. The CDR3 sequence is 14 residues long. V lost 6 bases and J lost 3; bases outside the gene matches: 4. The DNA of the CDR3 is TGTGCCAGCAGTGTAGCGGGAGGGAACTACGAGCAGTACTTC. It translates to CASSVAGGNYEQYF.

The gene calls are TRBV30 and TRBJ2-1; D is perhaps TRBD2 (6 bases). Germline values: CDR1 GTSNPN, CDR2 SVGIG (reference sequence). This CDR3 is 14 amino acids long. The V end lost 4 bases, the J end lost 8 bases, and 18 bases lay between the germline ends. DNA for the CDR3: TGTGCCTGGAAGGGGAGGAGCCCAGGGCATGAGCAGTTCTTC. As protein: CAWKGRSPGHEQFF.

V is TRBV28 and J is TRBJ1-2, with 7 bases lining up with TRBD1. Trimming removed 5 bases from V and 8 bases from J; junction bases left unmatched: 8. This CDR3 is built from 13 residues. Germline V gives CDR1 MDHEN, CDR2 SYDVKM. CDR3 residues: CASSLAYRGGYTF. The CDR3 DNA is TGTGCCAGCAGTCTAGCCTACAGGGGCGGCTACACCTTC.

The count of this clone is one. The CDR3 nucleotides read TGCGCCAGCAGTGGTATTAGTTCCAATGAGCAGTTCTTC. This codes for CASSGISSNEQFF. This sequence joins TRBV10-2 and TRBJ2-1, with D unresolved. The CDR3 spans 13 residues. V gave up 4 bases and J gave up 6 bases, with 10 bases separating them. CDR1 WSHSY and CDR2 SAAADI come from the germline V gene.

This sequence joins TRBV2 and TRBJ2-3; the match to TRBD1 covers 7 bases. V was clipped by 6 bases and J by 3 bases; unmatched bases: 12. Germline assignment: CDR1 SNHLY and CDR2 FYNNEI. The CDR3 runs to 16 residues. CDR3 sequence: CASREQTGWGTDTQYF. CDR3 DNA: TGTGCCAGCAGGGAACAGACAGGGTGGGGTACAGATACGCAGTATTTT.

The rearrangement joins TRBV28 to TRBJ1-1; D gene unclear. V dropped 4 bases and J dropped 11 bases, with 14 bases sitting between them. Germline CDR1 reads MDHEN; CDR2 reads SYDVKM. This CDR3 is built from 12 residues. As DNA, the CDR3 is TGTGCCAGCAGTTCATCTCTGCTAGTGGCTTTCTTT. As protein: CASSSSLLVAFF.

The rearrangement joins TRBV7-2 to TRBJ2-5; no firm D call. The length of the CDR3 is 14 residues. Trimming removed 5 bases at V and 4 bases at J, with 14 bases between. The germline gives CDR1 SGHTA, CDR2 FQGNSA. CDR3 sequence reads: CASSKDQYLETQYF. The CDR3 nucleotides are TGTGCCAGCAGCAAAGATCAGTACCTAGAGACCCAGTACTTC.

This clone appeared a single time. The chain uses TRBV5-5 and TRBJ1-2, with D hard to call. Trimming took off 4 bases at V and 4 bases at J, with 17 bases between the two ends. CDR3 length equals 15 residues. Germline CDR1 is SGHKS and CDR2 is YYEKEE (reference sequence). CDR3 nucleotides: TGTGCCAGCAGCCCTCTGGAGCCCTCGGGCTATGGCTACACCTTC. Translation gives CASSPLEPSGYGYTF.

CDR3 residues: CASSLRDREGQYV. CDR3 sequence (DNA): TGTGCCAGCAGTTTACGGGACAGGGAGGGGCAGTACGTC. The chain recombines TRBV27 with TRBJ2-7; 9 bases are shared with TRBD1. The CDR3 has 13 residues. V was clipped by 2 bases and J by 9 bases; unmatched bases: 5. The V gene's germline CDR1 is MNHEY and CDR2 SMNVEV (reference sequence).

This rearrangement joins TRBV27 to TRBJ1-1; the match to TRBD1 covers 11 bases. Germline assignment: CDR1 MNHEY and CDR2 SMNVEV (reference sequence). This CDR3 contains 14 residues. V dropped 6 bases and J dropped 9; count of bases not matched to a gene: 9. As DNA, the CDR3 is TGTGCCAGCAGCGCCAGCGGGACAGGGGGGAAAGCTTTCTTT. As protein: CASSASGTGGKAFF.

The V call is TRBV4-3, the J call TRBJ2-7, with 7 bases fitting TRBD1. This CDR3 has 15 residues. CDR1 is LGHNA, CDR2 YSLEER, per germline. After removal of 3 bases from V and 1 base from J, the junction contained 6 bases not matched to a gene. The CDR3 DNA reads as TGCGCCAGCAGCCAGGCCACAGGGGAGTCCTACGAGCAGTACTTC. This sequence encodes CASSQATGESYEQYF.

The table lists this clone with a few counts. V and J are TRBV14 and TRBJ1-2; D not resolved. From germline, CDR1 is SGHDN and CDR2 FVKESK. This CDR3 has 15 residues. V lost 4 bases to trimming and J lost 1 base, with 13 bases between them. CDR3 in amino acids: CASSPNSRFNYGYTF. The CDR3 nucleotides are TGTGCCAGCAGCCCCAATTCCAGGTTTAACTATGGCTACACCTTC.

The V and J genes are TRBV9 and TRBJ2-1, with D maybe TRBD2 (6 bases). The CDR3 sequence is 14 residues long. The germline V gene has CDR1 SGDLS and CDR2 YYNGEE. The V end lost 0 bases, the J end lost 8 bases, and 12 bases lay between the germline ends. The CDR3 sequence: CASSVGAGSYEQFF. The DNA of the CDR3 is TGTGCCAGCAGCGTAGGAGCGGGTAGTTATGAGCAGTTCTTC.

CDR3 sequence: CASSFNMNTEAFF. DNA for the CDR3: TGTGCCAGCAGCTTTAATATGAACACTGAAGCTTTCTTT. The chain recombines TRBV5-6 with TRBJ1-1; D not certain. V was shortened by 2 bases and J by 0 bases, with 5 bases between the two germline ends. CDR1 is SGHDT and CDR2 is YYEEEE in the germline V gene. This CDR3 is built from 13 residues.

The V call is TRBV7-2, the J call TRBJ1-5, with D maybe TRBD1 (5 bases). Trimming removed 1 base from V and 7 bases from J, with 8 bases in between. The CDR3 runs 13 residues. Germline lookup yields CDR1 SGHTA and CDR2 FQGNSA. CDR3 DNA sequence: TGTGCCAGCAGCTTAGACCAGGGCCAGCCCCAGCATTTT. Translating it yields CASSLDQGQPQHF.

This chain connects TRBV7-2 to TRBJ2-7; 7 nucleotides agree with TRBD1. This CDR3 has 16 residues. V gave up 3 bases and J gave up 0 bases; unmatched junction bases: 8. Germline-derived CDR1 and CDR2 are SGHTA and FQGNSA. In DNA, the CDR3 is TGTGCCAGCAGCTTCGGGACAGCAGGTAGCTCCTACGAGCAGTACTTC. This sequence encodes CASSFGTAGSSYEQYF.

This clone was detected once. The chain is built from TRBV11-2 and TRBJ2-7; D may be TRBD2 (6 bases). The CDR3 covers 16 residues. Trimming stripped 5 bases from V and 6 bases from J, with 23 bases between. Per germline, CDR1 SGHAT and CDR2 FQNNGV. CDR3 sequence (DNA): TGTGCCAGCAGCACGCGGACGGGAGAGGGTTCTTTCGAGCAGTACGTC. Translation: CASSTRTGEGSFEQYV.

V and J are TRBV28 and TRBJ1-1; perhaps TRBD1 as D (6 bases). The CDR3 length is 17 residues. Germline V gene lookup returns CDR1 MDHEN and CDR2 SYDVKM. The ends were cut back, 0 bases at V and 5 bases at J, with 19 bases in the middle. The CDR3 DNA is TGTGCCAGCAGTTTATGGGTGCGTCAGGGGCCGAAGACTGAAGCTTTCTTT. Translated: CASSLWVRQGPKTEAFF. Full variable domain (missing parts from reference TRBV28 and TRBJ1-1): DVKVTQSSRYLVKRTGEKVFLECVQDMDHENMFWYRQDPGLGLRLIYFSYDVKMKEKGDIPEGYSVSREKKERFSLILESASTNQTSMYLCASSLWVRQGPKTEAFFGQGTRLTVV.

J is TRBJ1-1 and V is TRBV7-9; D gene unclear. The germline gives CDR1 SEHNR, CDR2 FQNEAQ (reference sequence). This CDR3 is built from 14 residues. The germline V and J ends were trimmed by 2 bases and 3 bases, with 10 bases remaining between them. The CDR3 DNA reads TGTGCCAGCAGCTTACAAAGGGAGGACACTGAAGCTTTCTTT. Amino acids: CASSLQREDTEAFF.

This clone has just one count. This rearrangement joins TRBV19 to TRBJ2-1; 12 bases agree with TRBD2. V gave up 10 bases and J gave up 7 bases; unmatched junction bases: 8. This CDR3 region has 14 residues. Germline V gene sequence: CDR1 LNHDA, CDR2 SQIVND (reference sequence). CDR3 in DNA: TGTGCCACCAAACTAGCGGGAGGAAATAATGAGCAGTTCTTC. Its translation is CATKLAGGNNEQFF.